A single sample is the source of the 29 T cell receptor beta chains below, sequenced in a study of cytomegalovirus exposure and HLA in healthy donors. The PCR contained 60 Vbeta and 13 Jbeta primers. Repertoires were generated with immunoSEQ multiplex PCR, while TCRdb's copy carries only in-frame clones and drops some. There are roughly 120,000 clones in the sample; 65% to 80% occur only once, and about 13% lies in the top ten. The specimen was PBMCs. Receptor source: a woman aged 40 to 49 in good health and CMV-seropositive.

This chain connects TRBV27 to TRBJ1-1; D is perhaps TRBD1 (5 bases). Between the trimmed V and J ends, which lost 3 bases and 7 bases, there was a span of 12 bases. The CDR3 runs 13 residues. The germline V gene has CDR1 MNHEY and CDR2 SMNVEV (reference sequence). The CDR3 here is CASSFRGEDEAFF. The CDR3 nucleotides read TGTGCCAGCAGTTTTCGGGGGGAAGATGAAGCTTTCTTT.

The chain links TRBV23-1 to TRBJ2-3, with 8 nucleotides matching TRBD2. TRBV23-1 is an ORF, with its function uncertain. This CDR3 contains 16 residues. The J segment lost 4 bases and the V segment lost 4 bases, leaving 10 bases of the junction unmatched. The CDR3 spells CASSRSRLAIPDTQYF. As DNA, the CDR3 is TGCGCCAGCAGTCGGAGTAGACTAGCGATTCCAGATACGCAGTATTTT.

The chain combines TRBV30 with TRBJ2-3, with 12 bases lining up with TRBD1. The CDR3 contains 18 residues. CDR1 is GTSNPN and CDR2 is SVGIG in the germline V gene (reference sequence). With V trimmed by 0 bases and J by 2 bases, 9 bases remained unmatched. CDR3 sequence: CAWSVGTGGEAITDTQYF. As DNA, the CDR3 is TGTGCCTGGAGTGTAGGGACAGGGGGCGAAGCAATCACAGATACGCAGTATTTT.

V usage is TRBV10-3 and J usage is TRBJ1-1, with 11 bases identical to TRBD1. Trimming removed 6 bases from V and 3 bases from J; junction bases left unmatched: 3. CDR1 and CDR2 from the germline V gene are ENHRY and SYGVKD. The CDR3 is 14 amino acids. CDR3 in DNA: TGTGCCATCAGCCGGGGACAGGGGGACACTGAAGCTTTCTTT. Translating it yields CAISRGQGDTEAFF.

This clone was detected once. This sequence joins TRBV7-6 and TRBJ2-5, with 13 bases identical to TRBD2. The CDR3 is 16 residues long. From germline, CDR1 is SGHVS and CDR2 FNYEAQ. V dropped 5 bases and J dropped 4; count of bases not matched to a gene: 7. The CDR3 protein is CASSRRTSGRRETQYF. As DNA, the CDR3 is TGTGCCAGCAGCCGCCGGACTAGCGGGAGAAGAGAGACCCAGTACTTC.

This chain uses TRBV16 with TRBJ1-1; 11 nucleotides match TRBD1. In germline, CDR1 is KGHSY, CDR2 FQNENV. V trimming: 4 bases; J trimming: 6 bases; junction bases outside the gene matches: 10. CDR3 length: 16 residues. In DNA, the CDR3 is TGTGCCAGCAGCCGCCTGGGACAGGGGGTTAGGGCTGAAGCTTTCTTT. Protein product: CASSRLGQGVRAEAFF.

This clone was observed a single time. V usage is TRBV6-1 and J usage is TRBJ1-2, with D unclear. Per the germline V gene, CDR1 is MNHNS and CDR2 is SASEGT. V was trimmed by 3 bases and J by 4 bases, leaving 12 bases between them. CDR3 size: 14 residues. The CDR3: CASSDWREGYGYTF. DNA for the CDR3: TGTGCCAGCAGTGACTGGAGGGAAGGCTATGGCTACACCTTC.

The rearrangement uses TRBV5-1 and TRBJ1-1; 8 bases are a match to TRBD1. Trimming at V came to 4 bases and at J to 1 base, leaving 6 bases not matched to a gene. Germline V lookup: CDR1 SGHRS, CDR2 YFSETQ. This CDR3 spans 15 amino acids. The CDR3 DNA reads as TGCGCCAGCAGCCCTCGGACAGGGTCGAACACTGAAGCTTTCTTT. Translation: CASSPRTGSNTEAFF.

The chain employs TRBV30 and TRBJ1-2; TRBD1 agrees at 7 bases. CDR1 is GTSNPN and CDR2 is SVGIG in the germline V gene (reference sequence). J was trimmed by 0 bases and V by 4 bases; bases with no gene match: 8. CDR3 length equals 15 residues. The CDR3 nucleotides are TGTGCCTGGATCAGGACAGGAAGAACTAACTATGGCTACACCTTC. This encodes CAWIRTGRTNYGYTF. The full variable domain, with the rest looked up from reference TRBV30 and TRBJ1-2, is SQTIHQWPATLVQPVGSPLSLECTVEGTSNPNLYWYRQAAGRGLQLLFYSVGIGQISSEVPQNLSASRPQDRQFILSSKKLLLSDSGFYLCAWIRTGRTNYGYTFGSGTRLTVV.

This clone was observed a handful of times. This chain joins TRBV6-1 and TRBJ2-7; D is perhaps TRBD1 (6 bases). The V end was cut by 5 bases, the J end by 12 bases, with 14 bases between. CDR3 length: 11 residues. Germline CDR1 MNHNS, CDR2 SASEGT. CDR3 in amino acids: CASSSTGFTYF. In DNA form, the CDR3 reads TGTGCCAGCAGTTCCACAGGGTTTACGTACTTC.

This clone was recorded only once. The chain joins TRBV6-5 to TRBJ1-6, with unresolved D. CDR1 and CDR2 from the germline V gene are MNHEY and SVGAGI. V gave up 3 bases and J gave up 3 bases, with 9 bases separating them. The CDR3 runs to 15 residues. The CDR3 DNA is TGTGCCAGCAGTTATCAAGCCTTCTATAATTCACCCCTCCACTTT. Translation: CASSYQAFYNSPLHF.

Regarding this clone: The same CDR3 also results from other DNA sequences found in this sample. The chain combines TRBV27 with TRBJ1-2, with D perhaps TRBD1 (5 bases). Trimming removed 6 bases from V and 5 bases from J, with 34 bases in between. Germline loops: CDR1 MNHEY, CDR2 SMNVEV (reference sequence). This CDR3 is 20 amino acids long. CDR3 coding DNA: TGTGCCAGCAGCTTCATTGGGAGGCAGGGCCCAAGCTCTTTTGTATATGGCTACACCTTC. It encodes CASSFIGRQGPSSFVYGYTF.

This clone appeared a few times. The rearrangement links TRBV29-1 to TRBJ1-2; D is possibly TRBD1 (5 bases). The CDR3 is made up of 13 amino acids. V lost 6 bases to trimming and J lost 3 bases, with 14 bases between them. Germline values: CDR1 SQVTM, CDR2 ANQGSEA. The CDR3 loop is CSVGTAGYYGYTF. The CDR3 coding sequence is TGCAGCGTCGGGACTGCTGGGTACTATGGCTACACCTTC. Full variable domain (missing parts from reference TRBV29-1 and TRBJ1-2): SAVISQKPSRDICQRGTSLTIQCQVDSQVTMMFWYRQQPGQSLTLIATANQGSEATYESGFVIDKFPISRPNLTFSTLTVSNMSPEDSSIYLCSVGTAGYYGYTFGSGTRLTVV.

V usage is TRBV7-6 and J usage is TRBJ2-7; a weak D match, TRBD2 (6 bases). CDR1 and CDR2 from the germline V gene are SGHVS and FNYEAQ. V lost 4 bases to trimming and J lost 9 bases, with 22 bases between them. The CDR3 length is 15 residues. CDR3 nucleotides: TGTGCCAGCAGCTCTCCCCTATGGGGCGGGAACGGGCAGTACTTC. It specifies CASSSPLWGGNGQYF.

The CDR3 region has the DNA TGTGCCAGCAGTTTCATAGCTCGGACCTACGAGCAGTACTTC. It translates to CASSFIARTYEQYF. The chain joins TRBV27 to TRBJ2-7; D gene uncertain. The V gene's germline CDR1 is MNHEY and CDR2 SMNVEV (reference sequence). This CDR3 has 14 residues. V was pared by 3 bases and J by 2 bases, with 11 bases between.

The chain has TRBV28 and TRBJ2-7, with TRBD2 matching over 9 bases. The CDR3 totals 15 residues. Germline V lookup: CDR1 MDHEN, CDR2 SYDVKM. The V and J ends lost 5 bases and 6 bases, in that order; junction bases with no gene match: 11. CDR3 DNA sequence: TGTGCCAGCAGTCCACTGGGGAGCGGGAGGACCGAGCAGTACTTC. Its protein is CASSPLGSGRTEQYF.

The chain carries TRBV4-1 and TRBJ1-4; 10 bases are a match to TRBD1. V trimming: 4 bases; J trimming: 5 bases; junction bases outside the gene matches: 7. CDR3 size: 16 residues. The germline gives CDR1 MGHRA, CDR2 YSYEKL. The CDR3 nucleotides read TGCGCCAGCAGCCTTCTACCGGGACAGGGGAATGAAAAACTGTTTTTT. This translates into CASSLLPGQGNEKLFF.

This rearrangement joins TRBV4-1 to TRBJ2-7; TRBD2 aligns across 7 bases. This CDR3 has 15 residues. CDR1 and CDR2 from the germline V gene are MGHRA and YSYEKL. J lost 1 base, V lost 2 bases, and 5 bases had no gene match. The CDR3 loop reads CASSQQRDGSYEQYF. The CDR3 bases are TGCGCCAGCAGCCAACAGCGGGACGGGTCCTACGAGCAGTACTTC.

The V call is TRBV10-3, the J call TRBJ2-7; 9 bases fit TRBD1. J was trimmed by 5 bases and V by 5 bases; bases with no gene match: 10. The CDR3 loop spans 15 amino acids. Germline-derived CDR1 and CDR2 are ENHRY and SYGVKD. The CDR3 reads CAISLTGTGINEQYF. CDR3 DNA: TGTGCCATCAGTCTTACCGGGACAGGGATAAACGAGCAGTACTTC.

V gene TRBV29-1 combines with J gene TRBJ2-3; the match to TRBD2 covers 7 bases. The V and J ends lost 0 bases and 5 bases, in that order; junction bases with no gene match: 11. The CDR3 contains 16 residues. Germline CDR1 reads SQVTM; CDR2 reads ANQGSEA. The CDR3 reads CSVEDLQAGVRDTQYF. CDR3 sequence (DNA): TGCAGCGTTGAAGATCTTCAGGCGGGGGTCCGAGATACGCAGTATTTT.

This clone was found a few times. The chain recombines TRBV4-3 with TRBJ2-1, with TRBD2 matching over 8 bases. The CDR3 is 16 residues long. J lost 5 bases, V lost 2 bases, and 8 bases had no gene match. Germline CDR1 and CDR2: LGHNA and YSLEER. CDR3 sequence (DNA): TGCGCCAGCAGCCAACAGACCGGGACTAGTCACAATGAGCAGTTCTTC. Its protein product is CASSQQTGTSHNEQFF.

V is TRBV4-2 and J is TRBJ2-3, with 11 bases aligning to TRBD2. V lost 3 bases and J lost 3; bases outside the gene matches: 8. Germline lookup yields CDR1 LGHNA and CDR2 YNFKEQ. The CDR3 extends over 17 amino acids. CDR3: CASSQGLLAGVTDTQYF. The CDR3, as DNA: TGTGCCAGCAGCCAGGGTTTACTAGCGGGAGTTACAGATACGCAGTATTTT.

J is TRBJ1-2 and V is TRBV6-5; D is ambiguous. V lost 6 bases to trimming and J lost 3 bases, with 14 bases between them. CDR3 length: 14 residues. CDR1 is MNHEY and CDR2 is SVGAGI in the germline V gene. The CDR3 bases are TGTGCCAGCAGAAAAGCTGAGAATCACTATGGCTACACCTTC. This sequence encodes CASRKAENHYGYTF.

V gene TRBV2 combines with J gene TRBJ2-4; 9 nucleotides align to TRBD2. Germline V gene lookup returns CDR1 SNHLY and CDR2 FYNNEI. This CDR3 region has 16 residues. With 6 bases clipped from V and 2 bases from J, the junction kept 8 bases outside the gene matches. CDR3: CASRWAGGPTKNIQYF. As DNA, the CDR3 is TGTGCCAGCAGATGGGCGGGAGGGCCGACCAAAAACATTCAGTACTTC.

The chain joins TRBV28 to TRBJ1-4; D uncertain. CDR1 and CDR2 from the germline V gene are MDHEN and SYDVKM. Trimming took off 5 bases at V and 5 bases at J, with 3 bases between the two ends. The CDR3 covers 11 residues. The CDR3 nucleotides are TGTGCCAGCAGTCCAAATGAAAAACTGTTTTTT. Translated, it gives CASSPNEKLFF.

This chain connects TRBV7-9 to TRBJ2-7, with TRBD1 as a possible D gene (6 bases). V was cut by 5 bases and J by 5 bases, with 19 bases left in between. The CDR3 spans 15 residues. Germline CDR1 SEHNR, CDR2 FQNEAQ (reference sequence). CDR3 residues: CASSPRGGFGDEQYF. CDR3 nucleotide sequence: TGTGCCAGCAGCCCAAGAGGGGGATTCGGGGACGAGCAGTACTTC.

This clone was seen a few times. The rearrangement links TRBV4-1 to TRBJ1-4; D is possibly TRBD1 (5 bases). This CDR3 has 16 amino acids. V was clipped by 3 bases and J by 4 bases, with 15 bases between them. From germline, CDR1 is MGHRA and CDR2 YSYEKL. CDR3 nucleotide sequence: TGCGCCAGCAGCCAGATAGGGTCCGGGGGTAATGAAAAACTGTTTTTT. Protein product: CASSQIGSGGNEKLFF.

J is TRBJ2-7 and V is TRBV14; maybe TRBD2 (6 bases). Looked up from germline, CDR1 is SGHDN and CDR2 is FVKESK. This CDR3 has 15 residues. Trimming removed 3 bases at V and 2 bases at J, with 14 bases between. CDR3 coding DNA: TGTGCCAGCAGCCAGACCGGCGGGGTGACCTACGAGCAGTACTTC. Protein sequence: CASSQTGGVTYEQYF.

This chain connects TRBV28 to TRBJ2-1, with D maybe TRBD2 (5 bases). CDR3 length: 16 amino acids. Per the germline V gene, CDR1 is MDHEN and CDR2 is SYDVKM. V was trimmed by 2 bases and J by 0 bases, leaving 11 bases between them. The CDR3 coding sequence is TGTGCCAGCAGTTTACCGGGTGGGAGCTCCTACAATGAGCAGTTCTTC. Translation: CASSLPGGSSYNEQFF.